Presented here are 24 T cell receptor beta chains from one specimen sequenced in a study of shared clonotypes between healthy human individuals. Positive CCR7 selection of CD45RO-negative cells yielded the naive CD8 cells, and terminally differentiated effector memory CD45RA+ cells were excluded. Some clones are missing from TCRdb's copy, which holds only in-frame ones; the method was immunoSEQ multiplex PCR. The table has about 2.1 million clones, 85% to 95% seen once; the top ten hold 1.7%. Sequences were obtained from naive CD8+ T cells from PBMCs. The receptors shown here come from a man younger than 30 in good health. Some clones in this sample may be carry-over from other donors' samples.

This rearrangement joins TRBV4-1 to TRBJ2-1; D possibly corresponds to TRBD1 (6 bases). This CDR3 comprises 16 residues. Trimming removed 3 bases from V and 7 bases from J, with 19 bases in between. Germline loops: CDR1 MGHRA, CDR2 YSYEKL. In DNA form, the CDR3 reads TGCGCCAGCAGCCACCTGGCAGGGGCGGTATCAAATGAGCAGTTCTTC. It translates to CASSHLAGAVSNEQFF.

The chain is built from TRBV9 and TRBJ2-2; 7 nucleotides align to TRBD1. Germline values: CDR1 SGDLS, CDR2 YYNGEE. The CDR3 is 13 amino acids. The V and J ends lost 3 bases and 7 bases, in that order; junction bases with no gene match: 3. The CDR3 loop reads CASSGRGRGELFF. The DNA of the CDR3 is TGTGCCAGCAGCGGAAGGGGGCGCGGGGAGCTGTTTTTT.

The chain links TRBV4-3 to TRBJ2-7; D not certain. The germline V and J ends were trimmed by 2 bases and 1 base, with 9 bases remaining between them. The CDR3 sequence is 14 residues long. CDR1 and CDR2 from the germline V gene are LGHNA and YSLEER. CDR3 amino acids: CASSQNPISYEQYF. The CDR3 nucleotides read TGCGCCAGCAGCCAAAACCCTATATCCTACGAGCAGTACTTC.

This clone was found a few times. CDR3 loop: CASSQALGRGYTF. The CDR3 nucleotides are TGCGCCAGCAGCCAAGCCCTGGGTCGTGGCTACACCTTC. This chain links TRBV4-1 with TRBJ1-2; no firm D call. The CDR3 is made up of 13 amino acids. Germline lookup yields CDR1 MGHRA and CDR2 YSYEKL. V lost 1 base and J lost 7, with 10 bases in between.

This chain uses TRBV5-1 with TRBJ2-1, with 10 bases identical to TRBD2. CDR1 is SGHRS, CDR2 YFSETQ, per germline. CDR3 size: 17 residues. J lost 9 bases, V lost 0 bases, and 12 bases had no gene match. In nucleotides, the CDR3 is TGCGCCAGCAGCTTGGGGCCTAGCGGGAGATCGGGCACTGAGCAGTTCTTC. Protein: CASSLGPSGRSGTEQFF.

This clone was recorded once. This chain links TRBV7-3 with TRBJ2-3; 7 nucleotides line up with TRBD2. The germline V gene has CDR1 SGHTA and CDR2 FQGTGA. This CDR3 is built from 17 residues. V was pared by 5 bases and J by 3 bases, with 14 bases of the junction left unmatched. DNA for the CDR3: TGTGCCAGCAGCCCCCGTGCGGCGGGAGTCGCAACAGATACGCAGTATTTT. Encoded protein: CASSPRAAGVATDTQYF.

V usage is TRBV9 and J usage is TRBJ2-1; 9 bases agree with TRBD2. Germline CDR1 and CDR2: SGDLS and YYNGEE. V lost 3 bases, J lost 0 bases, and 7 bases stayed unmatched. CDR3 size: 17 residues. CDR3 coding DNA: TGTGCCAGCAGCGCTACTCCGACTAGCGGCTCCTACAATGAGCAGTTCTTC. Translating it yields CASSATPTSGSYNEQFF. The whole variable domain, filled in from reference TRBV9 and TRBJ2-1, reads DSGVTQTPKHLITATGQRVTLRCSPRSGDLSVYWYQQSLDQGLQFLIQYYNGEERAKGNILERFSAQQFPDLHSELNLSSLELGDSALYFCASSATPTSGSYNEQFFGPGTRLTVL.

The V call is TRBV5-1, the J call TRBJ2-3; 7 bases fit TRBD2. This CDR3 region has 17 residues. Germline CDR1 and CDR2: SGHRS and YFSETQ. The ends lost 4 bases at V and 1 base at J; junction bases unmatched: 12. Here the CDR3 reads CASSPGRPLAGTDTQYF. As DNA, the CDR3 is TGCGCCAGCAGCCCGGGACGCCCCCTAGCGGGCACAGATACGCAGTATTTT.

The chain links TRBV4-1 to TRBJ1-2, with TRBD1 matching 8 bases. Germline CDR1 is MGHRA and CDR2 is YSYEKL. With 4 bases clipped from V and 2 bases from J, the junction kept 6 bases outside the gene matches. The length of the CDR3 is 15 residues. The CDR3 nucleotides read TGCGCCAGCAGCCCACACTGGACAGGGAACTATGGCTACACCTTC. Its protein product is CASSPHWTGNYGYTF.

The chain links TRBV11-2 to TRBJ2-1, with 8 bases lining up with TRBD2. The CDR3 sequence is 17 residues long. The V gene end was trimmed by 4 bases and the J gene end by 5 bases; junction bases not matched to a gene: 13. Germline values: CDR1 SGHAT, CDR2 FQNNGV. This CDR3 is CASSYLRRLARNNEQFF. CDR3 DNA: TGTGCCAGCAGCTATTTGCGTCGACTAGCGAGGAACAATGAGCAGTTCTTC.

The chain recombines TRBV5-1 with TRBJ2-7; D not certain. CDR1 and CDR2 from the germline V gene are SGHRS and YFSETQ. CDR3 length: 15 amino acids. V was cut by 0 bases and J by 2 bases, with 12 bases left in between. CDR3 region: CASSLGVRGTYEQYF. The CDR3 bases are TGCGCCAGCAGCTTGGGTGTCCGCGGAACCTACGAGCAGTACTTC.

This rearrangement joins TRBV10-3 to TRBJ1-2, with D possibly being TRBD1 (6 bases). V was cut by 7 bases and J by 6 bases, with 18 bases left in between. CDR1 is ENHRY and CDR2 is SYGVKD in the germline V gene. CDR3 length: 14 amino acids. The CDR3 region has the DNA TGTGCCATCAACAACAGGCACGGGGGCGATGGCTACACCTTC. It encodes CAINNRHGGDGYTF.

V usage is TRBV7-9 and J usage is TRBJ2-7, with TRBD1 matching over 7 bases. Germline V gene lookup returns CDR1 SEHNR and CDR2 FQNEAQ (reference sequence). With V trimmed by 2 bases and J by 5 bases, 6 bases remained unmatched. This CDR3 spans 14 amino acids. The CDR3: CASSLSVQGDEQYF. CDR3 sequence (DNA): TGTGCCAGCAGCTTATCGGTCCAGGGGGACGAGCAGTACTTC.

This chain links TRBV2 with TRBJ1-2, with a weak D call TRBD1 (5 bases). CDR3 length equals 14 residues. Per germline, CDR1 SNHLY and CDR2 FYNNEI. Trimming took off 3 bases at V and 8 bases at J, with 16 bases between the two ends. The CDR3 DNA reads TGTGCCAGCAGTGATGCAGGGATGGGGAGGGGCTACACCTTC. Its translation is CASSDAGMGRGYTF.

This clone was seen only once. The rearrangement uses TRBV9 and TRBJ1-2; weak D call: TRBD1 (5 bases). The CDR3 runs 15 residues. V was shortened by 3 bases and J by 6 bases, with 18 bases between the two germline ends. CDR1 and CDR2 from the germline V gene are SGDLS and YYNGEE. Here the CDR3 reads CASSAGTVRRDGYTF. CDR3 DNA sequence: TGTGCCAGCAGCGCCGGGACCGTCAGGCGGGATGGCTACACCTTC.

This clone appeared a few times. This chain uses TRBV9 with TRBJ2-5; D could derive from TRBD1 or TRBD2 (6 bases each). The CDR3 totals 15 residues. Germline V CDR1 and CDR2: SGDLS, YYNGEE. The V and J ends lost 0 bases and 5 bases respectively, with 14 bases between them. The CDR3 loop is CASSVGGARSETQYF. CDR3 in DNA: TGTGCCAGCAGCGTAGGGGGGGCAAGGTCGGAGACCCAGTACTTC.

The rearrangement links TRBV6-1 to TRBJ2-7, with 9 bases aligning to TRBD2. J gave up 0 bases and V 1 base, and 4 bases lay outside the gene matches. The CDR3 has 16 amino acids. Looked up from germline, CDR1 is MNHNS and CDR2 is SASEGT. CDR3 in amino acids: CASSEVWREGSYEQYF. Written as DNA, the CDR3 is TGTGCCAGCAGTGAAGTTTGGCGGGAGGGCTCCTACGAGCAGTACTTC.

This chain links TRBV29-1 with TRBJ2-7, with 8 positions matching TRBD2. Germline V gene sequence: CDR1 SQVTM, CDR2 ANQGSEA. J lost 7 bases, V lost 1 base, and 6 bases had no gene match. The CDR3 covers 13 residues. The chain's CDR3 is CSVEVGRAGEQYF. The CDR3, as DNA: TGCAGCGTTGAAGTCGGGAGGGCCGGGGAGCAGTACTTC.

The V gene is TRBV21-1, the J gene TRBJ2-7; the table's D call, TRBD2, was not checked against the DNA. TRBV21-1 constitutes a pseudogene. The length of the CDR3 is 19 residues. The CDR3 protein is CASSKRNTVSGRYSYEQYF. CDR3 DNA sequence: TGTGCCAGCAGCAAAAGAAATACGGTGAGCGGGAGGTACTCCTACGAGCAGTACTTC.

The chain couples TRBV27 to TRBJ2-7, with 7 bases aligning to TRBD1. Germline-derived CDR1 and CDR2 are MNHEY and SMNVEV (reference sequence). The CDR3 length is 14 residues. Germline trimming cut 4 bases from V and 1 base from J; bases unmatched to any gene: 4. The CDR3 loop reads CASSWGRGSYEQYF. The CDR3 DNA sequence: TGTGCCAGCAGTTGGGGCAGGGGGTCCTACGAGCAGTACTTC.

This rearrangement joins TRBV19 to TRBJ2-5, with TRBD1 matching over 7 bases. There are 15 residues in the CDR3. Germline loops: CDR1 LNHDA, CDR2 SQIVND (reference sequence). V was clipped by 5 bases and J by 3 bases; unmatched bases: 9. In DNA, the CDR3 is TGTGCCAGTAGTCCGTCGACAGGGAGTGAAGAGACCCAGTACTTC. Protein product: CASSPSTGSEETQYF.

This CDR3 reads CASSSDWPPTGELFF. The CDR3 region has the DNA TGTGCCAGCAGCTCCGACTGGCCGCCCACCGGGGAGCTGTTTTTT. The chain has TRBV7-9 and TRBJ2-2; D gene unclear. In germline, CDR1 is SEHNR, CDR2 FQNEAQ (reference sequence). The CDR3 is 15 residues long. V lost 4 bases to trimming and J lost 4 bases, with 13 bases between them. The full variable domain, rest sourced from reference TRBV7-9 and TRBJ2-2, is DTGVSQNPRHKITKRGQNVTFRCDPISEHNRLYWYRQTLGQGPEFLTYFQNEAQLEKSRLLSDRFSAERPKGSFSTLEIQRTEQGDSAMYLCASSSDWPPTGELFFGEGSRLTVL.

The rearrangement links TRBV2 to TRBJ2-1, with TRBD2 matching 13 bases. The ends lost 10 bases at V and 8 bases at J; junction bases unmatched: 8. The CDR3 runs to 14 residues. Germline V lookup: CDR1 SNHLY, CDR2 FYNNEI. CDR3 sequence (DNA): TGTGCCACAAAGACTAGCGGGGGGTGGGATGAGCAGTTCTTC. Translation gives CATKTSGGWDEQFF.

The rearrangement joins TRBV5-4 to TRBJ2-4; possibly TRBD1 or TRBD2 for D (6 bases each). The CDR3 is made up of 15 amino acids. With 1 base removed from V and 5 bases from J, the gap between germline ends came to 13 bases. Germline V gene data show CDR1 as SGHNT and CDR2 as YYREEE (reference sequence). The DNA of the CDR3 is TGTGCCAGCAGCTTGCTTGGGGGGCGTGAAAACATTCAGTACTTC. Protein product: CASSLLGGRENIQYF. Complete variable domain (other parts from reference TRBV5-4 and TRBJ2-4): ETGVTQSPTHLIKTRGQQVTLRCSSQSGHNTVSWYQQALGQGPQFIFQYYREEENGRGNFPPRFSGLQFPNYSSELNVNALELDDSALYLCASSLLGGRENIQYFGAGTRLSVL.